These T cell receptor beta chains were read from a single sample in a study of blood T cell repertoires in COVID-19. Here immunoSEQ multiplex PCR was the method, and the copy in TCRdb shows in-frame clones only, minus some. The sample holds some 400,000 clones, approximately 80% seen once. The specimen sequenced was peripheral blood. These receptors all come from a human donor with acute or convalescent COVID-19. The donor label of this sample is uncertain. Both conserved end residues are part of each CDR3. A D gene is named only where the DNA matches it firmly. Clone size is stated in some rows and not others, as once, few, many or a class when expanded.

>TRBJ2-7|.|.|TRBV6-6|15
CASSYSGAASYEQYF
TGTGCCAGCAGTTACTCTGGGGCGGCCTCCTACGAGCAGTACTTC
>TRBJ2-1|.|once|TRBV12-3/TRBV12-4|11
CATSVRNEQFF
TGTGCCACCTCGGTCCGGAATGAGCAGTTCTTC
>TRBJ2-4|.|few|TRBV3-1/TRBV3-2|19
CASSQRQGTPGIAKNIQYF
TGTGCCAGCAGCCAACGGCAGGGAACACCAGGGATAGCCAAAAACATTCAGTACTTC
>TRBJ1-3|.|few|TRBV18|15
CASSPRGQGRHTIYF
TGTGCCAGCTCACCACGGGGGCAGGGGCGGCACACCATATATTTT
>TRBJ2-7|TRBD1|.|TRBV6-5|14
CASSQQGGSYEQYF
TGTGCCAGCAGTCAACAGGGGGGCTCCTACGAGCAGTACTTC
>TRBJ1-2|.|.|TRBV6-5|13
CASSYGLNYGYTF
TGTGCCAGCAGTTACGGGCTCAACTATGGCTACACCTTC
>TRBJ2-1|TRBD1|.|TRBV5-1|14
CASSPGTGDDEQFF
TGCGCCAGCAGCCCCGGGACAGGGGACGATGAGCAGTTCTTC
>TRBJ2-7|TRBD1|.|TRBV2|13
CASTPGGIGEQYF
TGTGCCAGCACCCCAGGGGGAATAGGGGAGCAGTACTTC
>TRBJ1-6|TRBD1|few|TRBV5-1|16
CASSLAQGQGTSPLHF
TGCGCCAGCAGCTTGGCCCAGGGACAGGGGACTTCACCCCTCCACTTT
>TRBJ2-7|.|.|TRBV6-6|13
CASSIVSPYEQYF
TGTGCCAGCAGCATAGTTAGCCCCTACGAGCAGTACTTC
>TRBJ2-7|.|.|TRBV5-1|13
CASSLGRDYEQYF
TGCGCCAGCAGCTTGGGTCGCGACTACGAGCAGTACTTC
>TRBJ1-1|.|.|TRBV6-5|15
CASSYSRVTDTEAFF
TGTGCCAGCAGTTACTCGCGGGTTACGGACACTGAAGCTTTCTTT
>TRBJ2-2|TRBD1|few|TRBV7-9|19
CASSSRDRGLDSSTGELFF
TGTGCCAGCAGCTCCCGGGACAGGGGTCTTGATAGTAGCACCGGGGAGCTGTTTTTT
>TRBJ1-2|.|few|TRBV7-9|14
CASSSAGTLYGYTF
TGTGCCAGCAGCTCCGCCGGGACTCTCTATGGCTACACCTTC
>TRBJ1-2|TRBD1|.|TRBV29-1|11
CSVPGQGGYTF
TGCAGCGTACCCGGACAGGGAGGCTACACCTTC
>TRBJ1-6|TRBD1|.|TRBV19|15
CASSMQGARRSPLHF
TGTGCCAGTAGTATGCAGGGGGCGCGTCGGTCACCCCTCCACTTT
>TRBJ1-3|.|few|TRBV5-6|14
CASSLELSGNTIYF
TGTGCCAGCAGCTTGGAACTGTCTGGAAACACCATATATTTT
>TRBJ1-2|.|.|TRBV6-5|16
CASSYISPGVGYGYTF
TGTGCCAGCAGTTACATTTCCCCCGGGGTGGGCTATGGCTACACCTTC
>TRBJ2-2|.|few|TRBV5-1|15
CASSLEGGNTGELFF
TGCGCCAGCAGCTTGGAAGGCGGGAACACCGGGGAGCTGTTTTTT
>TRBJ2-1|TRBD2|once|TRBV4-1|17
CASSQEGRTSGGNEQFF
TGCGCCAGCAGCCAAGAGGGGAGAACTAGCGGGGGAAATGAGCAGTTCTTC
>TRBJ1-2|.|.|TRBV28|12
CASSIRTKGYTF
TGTGCCAGCAGTATCCGGACTAAGGGCTACACCTTC
>TRBJ1-4|TRBD1|.|TRBV30|15
CAWSEHRGQKEKLFF
TGTGCCTGGAGCGAACACAGGGGGCAAAAGGAAAAACTGTTTTTT
>TRBJ1-6|.|.|TRBV18|16
CASSPRGMSDNSPLHF
TGTGCCAGCTCACCTCGAGGGATGTCGGATAATTCACCCCTCCACTTT
>TRBJ2-5|.|.|TRBV27|13
CASRRDSQETQYF
TGTGCCAGCAGAAGGGACTCCCAAGAGACCCAGTACTTC
>TRBJ1-1|.|.|TRBV2|15
CASRVRQSMNTEAFF
TGTGCCAGCAGGGTCCGACAGAGCATGAACACTGAAGCTTTCTTT
>TRBJ2-2|TRBD1|.|TRBV19|14
CASSNRGEAGELFF
TGTGCCAGTAGTAACAGGGGAGAGGCCGGGGAGCTGTTTTTT
>TRBJ1-1|.|many|TRBV9|16
CASSVGGGPPDTEAFF
TGTGCCAGCAGCGTAGGGGGGGGCCCACCCGACACTGAAGCTTTCTTT
>TRBJ2-1|TRBD2|.|TRBV7-2|16
CASSGPSAGGPNEQFF
TGTGCCAGCAGCGGGCCTAGTGCGGGAGGCCCCAATGAGCAGTTCTTC
>TRBJ1-4|.|.|TRBV7-9|19
CASSTLGGGPLGTNEKLFF
TGTGCCAGCAGCACACTCGGGGGTGGGCCCCTGGGAACTAATGAAAAACTGTTTTTT
>TRBJ1-4|.|once|TRBV3-1/TRBV3-2|16
CASSQDRGAVNEKLFF
TGTGCCAGCAGCCAAGATCGTGGGGCTGTTAATGAAAAACTGTTTTTT
>TRBJ1-6|.|few|TRBV25-1|14
CASMRAGYNSPLHF
TGTGCCAGCATGCGCGCAGGGTATAATTCACCCCTCCACTTT
>TRBJ1-2|TRBD1|few|TRBV5-6|16
CASSPIDRGPNYGYTF
TGTGCCAGCAGCCCCATCGACAGGGGGCCAAACTATGGCTACACCTTC
>TRBJ1-1|.|.|TRBV7-9|13
CASSHITLAEAFF
TGTGCCAGCAGCCATATAACTCTTGCGGAAGCTTTCTTT
>TRBJ1-3|.|.|TRBV3-1/TRBV3-2|14
CASSKLLSGNTIYF
TGTGCCAGCAGCAAGCTGCTCTCTGGAAACACCATATATTTT
>TRBJ1-1|.|.|TRBV27|14
CASRFGGSNTEAFF
TGTGCCAGCAGATTTGGGGGCAGTAACACTGAAGCTTTCTTT
>TRBJ2-7|TRBD1|.|TRBV5-1|13
CASSFGQGNEQYF
TGCGCCAGCAGCTTTGGACAGGGAAACGAGCAGTACTTC
>TRBJ1-1|.|once|TRBV7-9|12
CASSYRNTEAFF
TGTGCCAGCAGCTATAGGAACACTGAAGCTTTCTTT
>TRBJ1-2|.|.|TRBV18|13
CASSPTSNYGYTF
TGTGCCAGCTCACCAACCAGTAACTATGGCTACACCTTC
>TRBJ2-3|.|.|TRBV5-1|16
CASTLQEWGGPDTQYF
TGCGCCAGCACTCTACAAGAGTGGGGGGGCCCAGATACGCAGTATTTT
>TRBJ2-7|.|.|TRBV6-4|12
CARPGLRYEQYF
TGTGCCAGGCCGGGACTCCGCTACGAGCAGTACTTC
>TRBJ2-2|.|.|TRBV28|14
CATGPAGGTGELFF
TGTGCCACAGGGCCTGCTGGCGGAACCGGGGAGCTGTTTTTT
>TRBJ2-2|TRBD2|.|TRBV5-1|16
CASSFPTSGNTGELFF
TGCGCCAGCAGCTTTCCGACTAGCGGCAACACCGGGGAGCTGTTTTTT
>TRBJ1-4|.|.|TRBV18|13
CASSNGFDEKLFF
TGTGCCAGCTCAAACGGGTTTGATGAAAAACTGTTTTTT
>TRBJ1-1|.|.|TRBV6-5|13
CASSRLRSTEAFF
TGTGCCAGCAGCCGGTTGCGATCCACTGAAGCTTTCTTT
>TRBJ2-1|.|few|TRBV2|13
CASNGEYFNEQFF
TGTGCCAGCAACGGGGAGTATTTCAATGAGCAGTTCTTC
>TRBJ2-3|TRBD2|once|TRBV9|14
CASSEGGPVDTQYF
TGTGCCAGCAGCGAGGGAGGGCCGGTAGATACGCAGTATTTT
>TRBJ2-3|.|.|TRBV5-1|14
CASSPGLPTDTQYF
TGCGCCAGCAGCCCGGGGTTACCCACAGATACGCAGTATTTT
>TRBJ1-1|.|.|TRBV5-6|12
CASSRGNTEAFF
TGTGCCAGCAGTCGGGGGAACACTGAAGCTTTCTTT
>TRBJ1-2|.|.|TRBV6-1|14
CASSDGQPVYGYTF
TGTGCCAGCAGTGATGGACAGCCTGTCTATGGCTACACCTTC
>TRBJ2-1|TRBD2|.|TRBV18|15
CASSLTSGSSDEQFF
TGTGCCAGCTCCCTTACTAGCGGGAGTTCGGATGAGCAGTTCTTC
>TRBJ2-5|.|.|TRBV13|14
CASSSPEAQETQYF
TGTGCCAGCAGCTCTCCAGAGGCCCAAGAGACCCAGTACTTC